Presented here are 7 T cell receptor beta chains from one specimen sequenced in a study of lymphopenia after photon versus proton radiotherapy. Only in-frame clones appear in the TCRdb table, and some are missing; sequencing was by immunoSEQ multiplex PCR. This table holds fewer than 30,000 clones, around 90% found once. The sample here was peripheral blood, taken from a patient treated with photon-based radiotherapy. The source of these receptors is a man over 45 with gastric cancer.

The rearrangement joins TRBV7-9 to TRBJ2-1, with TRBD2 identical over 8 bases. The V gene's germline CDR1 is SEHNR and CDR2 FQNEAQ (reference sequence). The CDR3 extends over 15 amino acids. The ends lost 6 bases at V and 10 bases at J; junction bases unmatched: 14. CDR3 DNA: TGTGCCAGCAGTTATGGACTAGCCGTAAGTGACGAGCAGTTCTTC. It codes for CASSYGLAVSDEQFF.

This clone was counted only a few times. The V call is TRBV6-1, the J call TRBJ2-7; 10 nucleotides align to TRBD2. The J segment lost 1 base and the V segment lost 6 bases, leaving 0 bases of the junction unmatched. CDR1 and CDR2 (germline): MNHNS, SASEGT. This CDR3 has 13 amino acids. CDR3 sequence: CASRTSGSYEQYV. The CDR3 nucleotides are TGTGCCAGCAGGACTAGCGGGTCCTACGAGCAGTACGTC.

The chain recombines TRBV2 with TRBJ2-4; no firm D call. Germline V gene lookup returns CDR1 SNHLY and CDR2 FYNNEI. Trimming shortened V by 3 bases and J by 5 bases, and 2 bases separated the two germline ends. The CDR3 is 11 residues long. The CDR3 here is CASSDENIQYF. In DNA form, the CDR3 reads TGTGCCAGCAGTGATGAAAACATTCAGTACTTC.

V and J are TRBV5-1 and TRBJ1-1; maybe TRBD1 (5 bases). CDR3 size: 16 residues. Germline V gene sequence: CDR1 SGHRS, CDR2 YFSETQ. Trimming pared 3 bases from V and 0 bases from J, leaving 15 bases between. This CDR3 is CASSWGRTLMNTEAFF. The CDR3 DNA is TGCGCCAGCAGCTGGGGACGGACCCTTATGAACACTGAAGCTTTCTTT.

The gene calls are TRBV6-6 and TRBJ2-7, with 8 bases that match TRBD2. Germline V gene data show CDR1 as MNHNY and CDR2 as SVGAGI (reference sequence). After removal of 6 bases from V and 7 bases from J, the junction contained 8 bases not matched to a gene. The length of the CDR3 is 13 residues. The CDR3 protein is CASRLTGTSEQYF. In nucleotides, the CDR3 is TGTGCCAGCAGGCTTACTGGGACTAGTGAGCAGTACTTC.

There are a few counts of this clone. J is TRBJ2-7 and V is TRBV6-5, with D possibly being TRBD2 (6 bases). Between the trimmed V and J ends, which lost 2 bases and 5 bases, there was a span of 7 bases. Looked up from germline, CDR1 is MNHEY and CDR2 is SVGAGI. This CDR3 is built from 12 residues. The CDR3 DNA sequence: TGTGCCAGCAGTTACACGGGGGACGAGCAGTACTTC. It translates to CASSYTGDEQYF.

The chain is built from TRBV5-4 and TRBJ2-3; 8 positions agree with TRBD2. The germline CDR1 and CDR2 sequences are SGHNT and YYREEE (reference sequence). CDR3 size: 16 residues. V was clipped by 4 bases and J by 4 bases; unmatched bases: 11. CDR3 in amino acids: CASSQGSGGSPDTQYF. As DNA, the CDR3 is TGTGCCAGCAGCCAGGGGAGCGGGGGAAGCCCAGATACGCAGTATTTT.